The present entry profiles one TCR beta chain with its context. The target antigen is unknown. The sample is drawn from a study of OX40 agonist ivuxolimab in advanced cancers. Overall study context: The dose of intravenous ivuxolimab that patients received every 2 weeks ranged from 0.01 to 10 mg/kg.

Assay: immunoSEQ multiplex PCR; the TCRdb copy retains only in-frame clones and omits some. The repertoire holds some 80,000 clones, with roughly 84% as singletons. The study sampled blood at baseline, cycle 4 day 1, and cycle 7 day 1. Study results and limitations: Low normalized T-cell clonal expansion was also seen in some nonresponders.

The CDR3 runs 17 residues. Germline CDR1 SGHDT, CDR2 YYEEEE. V trimming: 2 bases; J trimming: 5 bases; junction bases outside the gene matches: 14. The chain combines TRBV5-6 with TRBJ2-7; 9 nucleotides match TRBD1. The sequence came from an adult with an advanced solid tumor such as melanoma, head and neck, liver or kidney cancer. The specimen comprised CD4+ or CD8+ T cells sorted from blood, sampled in a trial of the OX40 agonist ivuxolimab. The CDR3 reads CASSFDFSGTGTDEQYF. In DNA form, the CDR3 reads TGTGCCAGCAGCTTCGACTTTTCCGGGACAGGGACCGACGAGCAGTACTTC.